The TCR beta chain under discussion was sequenced for a study of cytomegalovirus exposure and HLA in healthy donors. The V end lost 1 base, the J end lost 15 bases, and 10 bases lay between the germline ends. The V gene's germline CDR1 is SGHDN and CDR2 FVKESK. This CDR3 has 11 amino acids. About this clone: Its antigen is as yet unknown.

Points from the study as a whole: Being productive about 87% or about 30% of the time was typical of most TCR beta V segments in an earlier analysis. The study designated some 180 TCR beta chains cytomegalovirus-associated.

PCR amplification relied on 60 Vbeta primers (plus 13 Jbeta primers). TCRdb's table, derived via immunoSEQ multiplex PCR, lists solely in-frame clones and lacks some. The table lists fewer than 100,000 clones, about 80% of them singletons. The sequencing input was PBMCs. The source is a man aged 55 to 69 in good health and CMV-seropositive. The chain links TRBV14 to TRBJ2-1, with D tentatively TRBD2 (6 bases). The CDR3 here is CASSQGDWRFF. CDR3 bases: TGTGCCAGCAGCCAAGGGGACTGGCGGTTCTTC. Full variable domain (remainder filled in from reference TRBV14 and TRBJ2-1): EAGVTQFPSHSVIEKGQTVTLRCDPISGHDNLYWYRRVMGKEIKFLLHFVKESKQDESGMPNNRFLAERTGGTYSTLKVQPAELEDSGVYFCASSQGDWRFFGPGTRLTVL.